Described below is a single T cell receptor beta chain sequence and its context. Trimming took 0 bases from V and 5 from J; bases not matched to a gene: 7. The CDR3 runs 15 residues. Germline V gene sequence: CDR1 SGHRS, CDR2 YFSETQ. The data derive from a study of HIV-infected patients and healthy controls. TCRdb fed the 5' RACE reads into MiXCR, producing one record per CDR3 protein. The data show about 18,000 distinct CDR3 sequences, roughly 20% seen once. The chain recombines TRBV5-1 with TRBJ2-5, with TRBD2 identical over 7 bases. The sequenced sample was CD8+ T cells from blood. The source is a human donor in good health. CDR3 residues: CASSLGLTSVETQYF. The CDR3 bases are TGCGCCAGCAGCTTGGGGCTCACTAGCGTCGAGACCCAGTACTTC. Full variable domain (rest looked up from reference TRBV5-1 and TRBJ2-5): KAGVTQTPRYLIKTRGQQVTLSCSPISGHRSVSWYQQTPGQGLQFLFEYFSETQRNKGNFPGRFSGRQFSNSRSEMNVSTLELGDSALYLCASSLGLTSVETQYFGPGTRLLVL.